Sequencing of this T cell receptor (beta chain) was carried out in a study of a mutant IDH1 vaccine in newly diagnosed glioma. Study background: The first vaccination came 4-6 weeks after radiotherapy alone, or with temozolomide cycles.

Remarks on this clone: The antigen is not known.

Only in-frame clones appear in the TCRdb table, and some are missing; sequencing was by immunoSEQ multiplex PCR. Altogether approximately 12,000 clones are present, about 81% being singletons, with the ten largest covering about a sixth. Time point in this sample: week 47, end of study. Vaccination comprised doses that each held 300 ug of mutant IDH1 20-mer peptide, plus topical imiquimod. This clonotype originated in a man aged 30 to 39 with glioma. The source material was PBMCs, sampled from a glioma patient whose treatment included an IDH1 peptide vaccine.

The CDR3 spells CASSLTSGRFTDTQYF. As DNA, the CDR3 is TGTGCCAGCAGCTTAACTAGCGGGAGATTTACAGATACGCAGTATTTT. This chain joins TRBV7-6 and TRBJ2-3, with TRBD2 identical over 11 bases. From germline, CDR1 is SGHVS and CDR2 FNYEAQ. CDR3 size: 16 residues. The junction had 4 bases not matched to a gene; V was cut back by 2 bases and J by 3 bases.